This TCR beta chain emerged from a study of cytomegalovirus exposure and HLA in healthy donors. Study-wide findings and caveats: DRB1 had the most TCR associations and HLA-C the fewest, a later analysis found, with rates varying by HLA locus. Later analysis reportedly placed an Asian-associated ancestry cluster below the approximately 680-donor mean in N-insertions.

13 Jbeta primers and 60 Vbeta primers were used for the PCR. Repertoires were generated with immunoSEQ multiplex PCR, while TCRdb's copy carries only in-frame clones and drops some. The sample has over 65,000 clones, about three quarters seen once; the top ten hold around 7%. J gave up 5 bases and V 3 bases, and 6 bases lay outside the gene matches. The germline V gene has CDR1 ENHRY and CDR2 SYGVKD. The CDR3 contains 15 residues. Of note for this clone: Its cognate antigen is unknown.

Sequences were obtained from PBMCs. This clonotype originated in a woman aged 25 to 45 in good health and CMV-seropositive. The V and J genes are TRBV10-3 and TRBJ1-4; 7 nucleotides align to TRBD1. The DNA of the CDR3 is TGTGCCATCAGTGAATTGGCAGGGGGGAATGAAAAACTGTTTTTT. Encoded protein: CAISELAGGNEKLFF.